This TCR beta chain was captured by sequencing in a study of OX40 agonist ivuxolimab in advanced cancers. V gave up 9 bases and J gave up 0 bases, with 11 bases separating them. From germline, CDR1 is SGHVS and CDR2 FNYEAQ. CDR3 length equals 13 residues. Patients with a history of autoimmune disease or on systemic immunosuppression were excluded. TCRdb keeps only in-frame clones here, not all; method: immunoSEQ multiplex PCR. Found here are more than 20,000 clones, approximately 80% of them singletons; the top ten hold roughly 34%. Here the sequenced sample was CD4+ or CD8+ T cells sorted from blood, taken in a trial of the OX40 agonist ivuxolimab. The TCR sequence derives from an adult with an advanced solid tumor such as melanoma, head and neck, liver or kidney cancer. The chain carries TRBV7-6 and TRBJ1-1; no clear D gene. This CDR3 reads CASQAGLNTEAFF. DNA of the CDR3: TGTGCCAGTCAGGCGGGGTTGAACACTGAAGCTTTCTTT.